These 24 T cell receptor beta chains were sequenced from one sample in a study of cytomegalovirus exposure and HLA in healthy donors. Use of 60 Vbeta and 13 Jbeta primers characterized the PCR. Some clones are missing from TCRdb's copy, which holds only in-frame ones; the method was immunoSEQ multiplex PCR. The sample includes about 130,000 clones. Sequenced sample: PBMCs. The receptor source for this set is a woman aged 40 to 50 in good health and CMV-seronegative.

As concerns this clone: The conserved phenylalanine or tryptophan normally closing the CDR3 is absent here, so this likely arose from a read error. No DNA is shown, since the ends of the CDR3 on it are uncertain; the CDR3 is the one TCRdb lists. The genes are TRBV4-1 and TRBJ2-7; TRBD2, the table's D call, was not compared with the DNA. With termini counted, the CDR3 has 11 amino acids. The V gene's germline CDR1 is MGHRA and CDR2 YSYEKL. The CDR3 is CASSPRAGPTN.

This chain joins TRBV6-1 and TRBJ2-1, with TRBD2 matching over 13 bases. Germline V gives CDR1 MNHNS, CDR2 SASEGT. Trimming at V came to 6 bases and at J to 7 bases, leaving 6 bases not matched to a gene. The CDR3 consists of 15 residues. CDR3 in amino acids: CASSELAGGPNEQFF. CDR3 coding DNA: TGTGCCAGCAGCGAACTAGCGGGGGGGCCTAATGAGCAGTTCTTC.

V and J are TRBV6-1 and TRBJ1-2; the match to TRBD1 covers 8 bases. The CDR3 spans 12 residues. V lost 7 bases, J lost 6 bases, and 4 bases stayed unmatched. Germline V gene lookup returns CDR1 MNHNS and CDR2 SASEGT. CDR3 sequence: CASKLDRDGYTF. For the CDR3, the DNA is TGTGCCAGCAAGTTGGACAGGGATGGCTACACCTTC.

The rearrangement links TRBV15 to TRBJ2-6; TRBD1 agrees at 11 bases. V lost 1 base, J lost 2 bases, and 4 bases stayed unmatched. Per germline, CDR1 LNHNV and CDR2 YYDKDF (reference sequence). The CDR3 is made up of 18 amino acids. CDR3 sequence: CATSRGTGGMAGANVLTF. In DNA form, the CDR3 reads TGTGCCACCAGCAGAGGGACAGGGGGCATGGCTGGGGCCAACGTCCTGACTTTC. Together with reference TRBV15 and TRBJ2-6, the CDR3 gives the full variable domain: DAMVIQNPRYQVTQFGKPVTLSCSQTLNHNVMYWYQQKSSQAPKLLFHYYDKDFNNEADTPDNFQSRRPNTSFCFLDIRSPGLGDTAMYLCATSRGTGGMAGANVLTFGAGSRLTVL.

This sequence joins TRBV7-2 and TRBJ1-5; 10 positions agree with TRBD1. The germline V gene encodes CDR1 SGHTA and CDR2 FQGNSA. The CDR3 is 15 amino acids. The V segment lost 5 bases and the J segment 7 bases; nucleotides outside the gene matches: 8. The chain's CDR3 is CASSQGTDRGQPQHF. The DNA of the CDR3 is TGTGCCAGCAGCCAGGGGACGGACAGGGGGCAGCCCCAGCATTTT.

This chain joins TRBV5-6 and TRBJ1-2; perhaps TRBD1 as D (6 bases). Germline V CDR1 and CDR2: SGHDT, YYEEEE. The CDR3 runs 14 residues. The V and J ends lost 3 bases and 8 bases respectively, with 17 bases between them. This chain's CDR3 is CASSWGSGEGGYTF. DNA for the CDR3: TGTGCCAGCAGCTGGGGATCAGGGGAAGGCGGCTACACCTTC.

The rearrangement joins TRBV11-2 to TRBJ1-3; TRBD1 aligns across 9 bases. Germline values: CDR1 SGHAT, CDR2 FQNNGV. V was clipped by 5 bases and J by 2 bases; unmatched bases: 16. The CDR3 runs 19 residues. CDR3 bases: TGTGCCAGCAGCCCCGAACGGGACAGGGCACTATTACCTGGAAACACCATATATTTT. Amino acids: CASSPERDRALLPGNTIYF. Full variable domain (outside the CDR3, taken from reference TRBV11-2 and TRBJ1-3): EAGVAQSPRYKIIEKRQSVAFWCNPISGHATLYWYQQILGQGPKLLIQFQNNGVVDDSQLPKDRFSAERLKGVDSTLKIQPAKLEDSAVYLCASSPERDRALLPGNTIYFGEGSWLTVV.

CDR3 sequence (DNA): TGTGCCGGATACAAGCGGAACACTGAAGCTTTCTTT. This codes for CAGYKRNTEAFF. The V call is TRBV19, the J call TRBJ1-1; D not resolved. The CDR3 runs to 12 residues. Per germline, CDR1 LNHDA and CDR2 SQIVND (reference sequence). Deletions cut 11 bases from V and 1 base from J, with 11 bases between.

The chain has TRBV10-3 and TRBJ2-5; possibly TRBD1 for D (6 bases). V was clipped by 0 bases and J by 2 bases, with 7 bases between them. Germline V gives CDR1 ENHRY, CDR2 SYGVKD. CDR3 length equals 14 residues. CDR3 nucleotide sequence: TGTGCCATCAGTGAGTCCACAGGGCAAGAGACCCAGTACTTC. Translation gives CAISESTGQETQYF.

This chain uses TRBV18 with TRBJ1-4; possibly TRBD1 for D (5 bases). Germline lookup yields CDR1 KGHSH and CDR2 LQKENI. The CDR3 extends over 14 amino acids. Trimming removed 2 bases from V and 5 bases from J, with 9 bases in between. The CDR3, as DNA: TGTGCCAGCTCACCAAGTTCAGGGAATGAAAAACTGTTTTTT. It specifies CASSPSSGNEKLFF.

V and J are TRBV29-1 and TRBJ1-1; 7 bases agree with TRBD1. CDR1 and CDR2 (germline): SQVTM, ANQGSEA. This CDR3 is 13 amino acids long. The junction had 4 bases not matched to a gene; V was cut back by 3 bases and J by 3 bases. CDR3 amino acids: CSVERQGDTEAFF. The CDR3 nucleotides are TGCAGCGTTGAGCGACAGGGCGACACTGAAGCTTTCTTT.

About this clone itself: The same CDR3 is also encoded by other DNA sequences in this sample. The DNA for the CDR3 is TGTGCCAGCAGCCCCGGGACAGGGGAGCTGTTTTTT. Encoded protein: CASSPGTGELFF. The chain joins TRBV7-3 to TRBJ2-2; D possibly corresponds to TRBD1 (6 bases). CDR1 and CDR2 from the germline V gene are SGHTA and FQGTGA. Trimming removed 5 bases from V and 8 bases from J, with 9 bases in between. The CDR3 is made up of 12 amino acids.

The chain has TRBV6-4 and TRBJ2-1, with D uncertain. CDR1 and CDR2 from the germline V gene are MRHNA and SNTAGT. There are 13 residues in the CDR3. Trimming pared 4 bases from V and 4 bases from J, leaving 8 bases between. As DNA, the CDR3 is TGTGCCAGCAGTGTTGAGCCTTACAATGAGCAGTTCTTC. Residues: CASSVEPYNEQFF.

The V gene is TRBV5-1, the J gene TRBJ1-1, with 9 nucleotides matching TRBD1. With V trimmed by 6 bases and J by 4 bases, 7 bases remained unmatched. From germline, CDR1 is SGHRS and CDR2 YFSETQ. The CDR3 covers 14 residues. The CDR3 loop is CASIRSTGGTEAFF. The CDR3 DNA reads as TGCGCCAGCATCCGATCGACAGGGGGCACTGAAGCTTTCTTT.

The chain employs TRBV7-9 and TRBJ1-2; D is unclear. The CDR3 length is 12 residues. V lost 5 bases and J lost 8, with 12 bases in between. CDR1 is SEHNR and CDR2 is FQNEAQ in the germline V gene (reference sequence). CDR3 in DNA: TGTGCCAGCAGCCCGATCGACGGGGGCTACACCTTC. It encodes CASSPIDGGYTF.

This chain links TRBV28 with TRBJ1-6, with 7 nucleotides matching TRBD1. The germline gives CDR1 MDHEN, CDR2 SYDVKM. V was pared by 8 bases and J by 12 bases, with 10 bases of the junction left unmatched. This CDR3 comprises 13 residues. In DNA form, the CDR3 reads TGTGCCAGCGCCGGACAGGCCACCCGACCCCTCCACTTT. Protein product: CASAGQATRPLHF. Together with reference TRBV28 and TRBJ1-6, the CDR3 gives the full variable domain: DVKVTQSSRYLVKRTGEKVFLECVQDMDHENMFWYRQDPGLGLRLIYFSYDVKMKEKGDIPEGYSVSREKKERFSLILESASTNQTSMYLCASAGQATRPLHFGNGTRLTVT.

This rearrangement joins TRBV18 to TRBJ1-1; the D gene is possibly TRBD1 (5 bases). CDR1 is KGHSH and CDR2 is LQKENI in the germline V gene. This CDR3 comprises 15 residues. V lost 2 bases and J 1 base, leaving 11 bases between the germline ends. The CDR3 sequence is CASSPWQGQNTEAFF. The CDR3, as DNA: TGTGCCAGCTCACCATGGCAGGGCCAGAACACTGAAGCTTTCTTT.

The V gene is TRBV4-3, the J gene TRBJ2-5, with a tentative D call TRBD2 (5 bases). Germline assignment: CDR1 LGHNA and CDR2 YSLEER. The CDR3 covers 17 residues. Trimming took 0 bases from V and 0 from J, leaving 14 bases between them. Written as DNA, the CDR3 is TGCGCCAGCAGCCAAGATTATAAGCGGTGGTACCAAGAGACCCAGTACTTC. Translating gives CASSQDYKRWYQETQYF.

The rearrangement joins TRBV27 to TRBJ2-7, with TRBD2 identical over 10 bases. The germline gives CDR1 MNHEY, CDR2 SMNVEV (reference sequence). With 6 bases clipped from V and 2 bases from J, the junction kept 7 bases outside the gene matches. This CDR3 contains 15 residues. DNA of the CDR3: TGTGCCAGCAGCCTGGGACTAGCGAGGACCTACGAGCAGTACTTC. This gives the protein CASSLGLARTYEQYF.

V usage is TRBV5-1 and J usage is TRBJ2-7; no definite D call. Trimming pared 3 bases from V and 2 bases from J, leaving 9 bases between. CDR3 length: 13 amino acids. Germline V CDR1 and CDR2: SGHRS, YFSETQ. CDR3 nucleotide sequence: TGCGCCAGCAGCTCCAGTGAAACCTACGAGCAGTACTTC. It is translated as CASSSSETYEQYF.

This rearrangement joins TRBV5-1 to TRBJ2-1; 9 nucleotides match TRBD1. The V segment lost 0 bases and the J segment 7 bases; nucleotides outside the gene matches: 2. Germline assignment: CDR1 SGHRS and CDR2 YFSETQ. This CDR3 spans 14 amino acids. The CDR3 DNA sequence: TGCGCCAGCAGCTTGGTAGACAGGGGGAATGAGCAGTTCTTC. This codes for CASSLVDRGNEQFF.

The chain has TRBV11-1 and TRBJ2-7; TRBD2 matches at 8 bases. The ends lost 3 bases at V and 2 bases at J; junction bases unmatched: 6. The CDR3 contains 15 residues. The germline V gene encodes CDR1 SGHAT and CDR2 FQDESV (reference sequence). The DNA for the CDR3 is TGTGCCAGCAGCTTTGCTAGCGGGCCAGCCTACGAGCAGTACTTC. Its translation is CASSFASGPAYEQYF.

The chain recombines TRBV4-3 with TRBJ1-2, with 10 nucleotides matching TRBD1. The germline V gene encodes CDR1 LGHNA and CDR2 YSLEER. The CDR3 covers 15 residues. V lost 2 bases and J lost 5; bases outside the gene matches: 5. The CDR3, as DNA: TGCGCCAGCAGCCAAATCTCGGGACAGGGGTATGGCTACACCTTC. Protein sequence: CASSQISGQGYGYTF.

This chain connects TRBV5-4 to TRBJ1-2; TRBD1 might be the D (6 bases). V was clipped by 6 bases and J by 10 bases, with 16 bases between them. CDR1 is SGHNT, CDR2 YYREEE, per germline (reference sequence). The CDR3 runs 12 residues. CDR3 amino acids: CASTSGGADYTF. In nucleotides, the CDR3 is TGTGCCAGCACATCGGGGGGGGCTGACTACACCTTC.